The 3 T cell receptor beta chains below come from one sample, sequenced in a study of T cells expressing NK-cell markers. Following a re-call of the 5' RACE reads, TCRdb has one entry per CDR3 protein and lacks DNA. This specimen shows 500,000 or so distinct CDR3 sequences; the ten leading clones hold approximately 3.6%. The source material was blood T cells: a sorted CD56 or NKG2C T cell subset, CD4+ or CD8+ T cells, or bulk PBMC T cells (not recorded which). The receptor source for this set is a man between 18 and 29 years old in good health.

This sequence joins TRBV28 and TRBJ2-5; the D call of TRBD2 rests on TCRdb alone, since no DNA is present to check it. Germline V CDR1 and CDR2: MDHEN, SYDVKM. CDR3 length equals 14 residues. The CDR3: CATTRDSVVETQYF.

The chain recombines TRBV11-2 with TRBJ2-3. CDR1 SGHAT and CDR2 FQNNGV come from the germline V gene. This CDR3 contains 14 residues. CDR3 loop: CASSNVGYTDTQYF.

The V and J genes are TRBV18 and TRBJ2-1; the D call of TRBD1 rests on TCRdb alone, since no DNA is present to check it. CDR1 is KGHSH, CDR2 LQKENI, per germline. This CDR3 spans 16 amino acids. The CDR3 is CASSQSGTETGNEQFF.